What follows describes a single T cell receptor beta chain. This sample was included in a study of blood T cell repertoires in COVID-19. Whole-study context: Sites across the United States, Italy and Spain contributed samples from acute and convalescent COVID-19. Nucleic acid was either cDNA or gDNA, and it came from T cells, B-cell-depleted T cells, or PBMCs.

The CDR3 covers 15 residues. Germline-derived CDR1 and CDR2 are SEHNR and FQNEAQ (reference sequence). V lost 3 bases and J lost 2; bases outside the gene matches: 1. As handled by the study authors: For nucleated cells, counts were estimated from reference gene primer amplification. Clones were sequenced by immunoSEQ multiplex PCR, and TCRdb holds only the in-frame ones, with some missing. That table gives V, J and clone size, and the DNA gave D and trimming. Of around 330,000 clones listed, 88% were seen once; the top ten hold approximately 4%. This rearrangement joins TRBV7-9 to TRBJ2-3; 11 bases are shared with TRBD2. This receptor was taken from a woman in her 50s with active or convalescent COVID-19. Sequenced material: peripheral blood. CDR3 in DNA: TGTGCCAGCAGCTTGGGACTAGCGGCCACAGATACGCAGTATTTT. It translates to CASSLGLAATDTQYF.